Below are 14 T cell receptor beta chains sequenced from a single sample in a study of blood T cell repertoires in COVID-19. Clones were sequenced by immunoSEQ multiplex PCR, and TCRdb holds only the in-frame ones, with some missing. The sample contains 150,000 or so clones, 92% of which appear only once. The specimen sequenced was peripheral blood. All receptors derive from a man aged 30 to 39 with COVID-19, enrolled during active disease.

This chain joins TRBV20-1 and TRBJ2-5, with D possibly TRBD1 on 6 matching bases. Germline V lookup: CDR1 DFQATT, CDR2 SNEGSKA (reference sequence). The CDR3 covers 15 residues. With 3 bases removed from V and 6 bases from J, the gap between germline ends came to 20 bases. Written as DNA, the CDR3 is TGCAGTGCTAGTGATGGGGGCCGGACCGGGAAGACCCAGTACTTC. This translates into CSASDGGRTGKTQYF.

The chain employs TRBV19 and TRBJ2-7, with D possibly TRBD2 on 6 matching bases. The CDR3 runs 15 residues. Germline values: CDR1 LNHDA, CDR2 SQIVND (reference sequence). V was trimmed by 1 base and J by 2 bases, leaving 12 bases between them. The DNA of the CDR3 is TGTGCCAGTAGTATAGGTTGGGGAGGACCCTACGAGCAGTACTTC. Amino acid sequence: CASSIGWGGPYEQYF.

J is TRBJ2-3 and V is TRBV12-5; 8 bases match TRBD2. The CDR3 has 16 amino acids. Germline loops: CDR1 LGHNT, CDR2 FRNRAP. V shed 0 bases and J 2 bases; nucleotides not matched to a gene: 4. The CDR3 sequence: CASGLVVAGLTDTQYF. The CDR3 nucleotides are TGTGCTAGTGGTTTGGTAGTAGCGGGACTCACAGATACGCAGTATTTT.

CDR3 sequence: CASSSGTAVWGEQFF. CDR3 DNA sequence: TGTGCCAGCAGTTCCGGGACAGCCGTATGGGGTGAGCAGTTCTTC. V and J are TRBV6-2 or TRBV6-3 and TRBJ2-1; 7 nucleotides line up with TRBD1. Germline lookup yields CDR1 MNHEY and CDR2 SVGEGT. The CDR3 consists of 15 residues. The trim removed 4 bases at V and 9 bases at J, leaving 12 bases unmatched.

The V and J genes are TRBV18 and TRBJ2-2, with D unclear. V was trimmed by 2 bases and J by 2 bases, leaving 9 bases between them. The CDR3 runs 15 residues. CDR1 and CDR2 (germline): KGHSH, LQKENI. The CDR3 DNA reads as TGTGCCAGCTCACCAGATTTAGCTAACACCGGGGAGCTGTTTTTT. This codes for CASSPDLANTGELFF.

The chain links TRBV3-1 (or the pseudogene TRBV3-2) to TRBJ2-7, with TRBD2 matching 11 bases. J gave up 2 bases and V 4 bases, and 4 bases lay outside the gene matches. This CDR3 has 15 amino acids. Per the germline V gene, CDR1 is LGHDT and CDR2 is YNNKEL (reference sequence). CDR3: CASSPGTSGTYEQYF. CDR3 DNA sequence: TGTGCCAGCAGCCCCGGGACTAGCGGTACCTACGAGCAGTACTTC.

V gene TRBV6-5 combines with J gene TRBJ2-7; D unresolved. The CDR3 is 12 residues long. V lost 4 bases and J 6 bases, leaving 10 bases between the germline ends. Per germline, CDR1 MNHEY and CDR2 SVGAGI. The CDR3 coding sequence is TGTGCCAGCAGTTCCTGGCCATTCGAGCAGTACTTC. The encoded protein is CASSSWPFEQYF.

This clone showed up just once. The V gene is TRBV25-1, the J gene TRBJ2-1, with 9 nucleotides matching TRBD1. The CDR3 covers 16 residues. The germline CDR1 and CDR2 sequences are MGHDK and SYGVNS. V was clipped by 4 bases and J by 5 bases; unmatched bases: 9. Here the CDR3 reads CASSGSGTGLDNEQFF. CDR3 DNA sequence: TGTGCCAGCAGTGGTTCCGGGACAGGGTTAGACAATGAGCAGTTCTTC.

This chain uses TRBV21-1 with TRBJ2-7; the table's D call of TRBD1 was not tested on the DNA. TRBV21-1 is labeled a pseudogene. CDR3 length: 17 amino acids. Here the CDR3 DNA reads TGTGCCAGCAAACCTTTGAACCGGGACAGAGAGATCTACGAGCAGTACTTC. Protein sequence: CASKPLNRDREIYEQYF.

This clone was detected only once. The V and J genes are TRBV19 and TRBJ2-2; TRBD1 agrees at 9 bases. This CDR3 contains 15 residues. The V gene's germline CDR1 is LNHDA and CDR2 SQIVND (reference sequence). V shed 5 bases and J 5 bases; nucleotides not matched to a gene: 6. CDR3 DNA sequence: TGTGCCAGTAGTCCCCGACAGGGGGGAACCGGGGAGCTGTTTTTT. This gives the protein CASSPRQGGTGELFF.

The CDR3 protein is CASSQDFGSMIDTEAFF. The CDR3 region has the DNA TGTGCCAGCAGCCAAGATTTCGGGTCCATGATCGACACTGAAGCTTTCTTT. The rearrangement uses TRBV14 and TRBJ1-1, with D unclear. The CDR3 covers 17 residues. V lost 0 bases to trimming and J lost 3 bases, with 17 bases between them. Germline CDR1 and CDR2: SGHDN and FVKESK.

The V call is TRBV4-1, the J call TRBJ2-2, with 13 bases matching TRBD2. This CDR3 region has 20 residues. The V gene end was trimmed by 2 bases and the J gene end by 1 base; junction bases not matched to a gene: 10. Looked up from germline, CDR1 is MGHRA and CDR2 is YSYEKL. For the CDR3, the DNA is TGCGCCAGCAGCCAATTACCGAGACTAGCGGGGGGCAGGAACACCGGGGAGCTGTTTTTT. Residues: CASSQLPRLAGGRNTGELFF.

This clone has just one count. CDR3 nucleotide sequence: TGTGCCAGCAGTCCCAGGCCGGGGCGGGGCCCAAACAATGAGCAGTTCTTC. This encodes CASSPRPGRGPNNEQFF. The chain is built from TRBV6-2 or TRBV6-3 and TRBJ2-1, with TRBD2 as a possible D gene (6 bases). The CDR3 spans 17 residues. Trimming pared 5 bases from V and 5 bases from J, leaving 22 bases between. From germline, CDR1 is MNHEY and CDR2 SVGEGT.

The chain joins TRBV27 to TRBJ2-3; D not certain. Per germline, CDR1 MNHEY and CDR2 SMNVEV (reference sequence). V lost 1 base, J lost 2 bases, and 16 bases lay in between. There are 17 residues in the CDR3. This CDR3 is CASSLYSRSHVTDTQYF. CDR3 coding DNA: TGTGCCAGCAGTTTATACAGTAGGTCACATGTCACAGATACGCAGTATTTT.